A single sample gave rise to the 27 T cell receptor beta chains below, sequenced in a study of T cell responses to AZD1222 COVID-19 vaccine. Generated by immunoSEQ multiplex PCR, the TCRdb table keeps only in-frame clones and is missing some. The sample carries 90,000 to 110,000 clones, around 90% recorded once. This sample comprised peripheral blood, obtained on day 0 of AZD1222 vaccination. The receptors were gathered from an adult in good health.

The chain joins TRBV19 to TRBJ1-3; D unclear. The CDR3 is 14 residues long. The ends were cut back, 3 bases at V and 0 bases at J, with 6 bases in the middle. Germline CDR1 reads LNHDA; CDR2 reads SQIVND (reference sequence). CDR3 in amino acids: CASSMTFSGNTIYF. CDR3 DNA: TGTGCCAGTAGTATGACCTTCTCTGGAAACACCATATATTTT.

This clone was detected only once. CDR3 amino acids: CASNSVGGIQYF. DNA of the CDR3: TGTGCCAGCAATTCAGTCGGGGGGATTCAGTACTTC. V is TRBV27 and J is TRBJ2-4; 7 bases match TRBD2. The V gene's germline CDR1 is MNHEY and CDR2 SMNVEV (reference sequence). The CDR3 covers 12 residues. Losses at the gene ends were 7 bases for V and 10 bases for J; bases not matched to a gene: 7.

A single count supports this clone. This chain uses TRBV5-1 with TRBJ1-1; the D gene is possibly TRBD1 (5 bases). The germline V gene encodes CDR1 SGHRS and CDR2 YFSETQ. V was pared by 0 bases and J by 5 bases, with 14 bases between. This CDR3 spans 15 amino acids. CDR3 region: CASSLESGGSTEAFF. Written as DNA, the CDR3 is TGCGCCAGCAGCTTGGAATCCGGGGGATCAACTGAAGCTTTCTTT.

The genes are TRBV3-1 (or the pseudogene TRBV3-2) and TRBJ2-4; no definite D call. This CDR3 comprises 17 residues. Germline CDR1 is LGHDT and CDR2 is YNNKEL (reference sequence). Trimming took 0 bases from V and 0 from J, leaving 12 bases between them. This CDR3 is CASSQEGPLLAKNIQYF. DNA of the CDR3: TGTGCCAGCAGCCAAGAAGGACCGCTTCTAGCCAAAAACATTCAGTACTTC.

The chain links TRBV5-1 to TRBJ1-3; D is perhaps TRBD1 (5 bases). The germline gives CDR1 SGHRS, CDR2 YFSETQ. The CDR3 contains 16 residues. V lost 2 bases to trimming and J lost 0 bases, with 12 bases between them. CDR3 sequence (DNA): TGCGCCAGCAGCTTATCGACAGAAATCTCTGGAAACACCATATATTTT. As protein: CASSLSTEISGNTIYF.

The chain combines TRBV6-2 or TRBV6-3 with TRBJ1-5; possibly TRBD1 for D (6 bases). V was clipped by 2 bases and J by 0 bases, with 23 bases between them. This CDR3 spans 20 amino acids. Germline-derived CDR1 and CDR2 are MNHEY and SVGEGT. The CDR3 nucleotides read TGTGCCAGCAGTTACCAACATAGGGACCGAGGGGGATATAGCAATCAGCCCCAGCATTTT. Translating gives CASSYQHRDRGGYSNQPQHF.

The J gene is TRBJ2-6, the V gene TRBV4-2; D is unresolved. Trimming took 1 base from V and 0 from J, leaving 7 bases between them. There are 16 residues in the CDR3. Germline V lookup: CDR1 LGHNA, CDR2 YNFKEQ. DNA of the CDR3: TGTGCCAGCAGCCAAGCACTACTCTCTGGGGCCAACGTCCTGACTTTC. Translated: CASSQALLSGANVLTF.

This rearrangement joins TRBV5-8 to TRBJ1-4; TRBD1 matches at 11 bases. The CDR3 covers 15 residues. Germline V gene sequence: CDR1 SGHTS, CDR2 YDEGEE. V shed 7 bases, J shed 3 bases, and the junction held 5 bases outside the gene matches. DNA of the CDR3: TGTGCCAGCGGTCGGGGACAGGGGGCTAATGAAAAACTGTTTTTT. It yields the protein CASGRGQGANEKLFF.

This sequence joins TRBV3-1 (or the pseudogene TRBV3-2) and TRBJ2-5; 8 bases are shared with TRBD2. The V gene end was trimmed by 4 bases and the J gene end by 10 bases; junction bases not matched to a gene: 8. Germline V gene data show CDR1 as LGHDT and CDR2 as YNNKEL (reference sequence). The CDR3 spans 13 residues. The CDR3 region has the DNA TGTGCCAGCAGCCGGGCGGAGCGGGGGCTCCAGTACTTC. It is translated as CASSRAERGLQYF.

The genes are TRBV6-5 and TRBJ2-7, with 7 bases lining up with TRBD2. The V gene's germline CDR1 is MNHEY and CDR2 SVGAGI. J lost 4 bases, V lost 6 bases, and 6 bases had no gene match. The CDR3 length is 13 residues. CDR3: CASRPGTTYEQYF. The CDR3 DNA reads TGTGCCAGCAGGCCGGGGACTACATACGAGCAGTACTTC.

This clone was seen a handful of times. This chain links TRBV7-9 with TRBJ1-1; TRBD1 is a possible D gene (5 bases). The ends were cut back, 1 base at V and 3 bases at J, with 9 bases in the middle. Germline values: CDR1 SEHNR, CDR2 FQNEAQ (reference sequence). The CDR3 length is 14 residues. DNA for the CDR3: TGTGCCAGCAGCTTAGGGGTAGGGGACACTGAAGCTTTCTTT. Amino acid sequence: CASSLGVGDTEAFF.

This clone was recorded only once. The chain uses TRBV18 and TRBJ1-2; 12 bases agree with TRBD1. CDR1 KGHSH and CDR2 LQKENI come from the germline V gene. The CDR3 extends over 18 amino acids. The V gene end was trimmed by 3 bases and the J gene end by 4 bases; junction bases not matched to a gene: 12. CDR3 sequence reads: CASSPRTGTGGKTYGYTF. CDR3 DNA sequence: TGTGCCAGCTCACCGCGAACCGGGACAGGGGGCAAAACCTATGGCTACACCTTC.

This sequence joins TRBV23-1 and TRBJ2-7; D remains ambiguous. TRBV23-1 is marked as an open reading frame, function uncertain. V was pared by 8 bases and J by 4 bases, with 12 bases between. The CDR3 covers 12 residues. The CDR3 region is CASHTEVYEQYF. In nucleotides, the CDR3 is TGCGCCAGCCATACTGAGGTTTACGAGCAGTACTTC.

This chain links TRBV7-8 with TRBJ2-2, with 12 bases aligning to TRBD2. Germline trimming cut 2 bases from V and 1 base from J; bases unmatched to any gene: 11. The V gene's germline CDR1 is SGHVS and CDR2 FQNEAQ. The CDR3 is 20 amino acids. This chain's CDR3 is CASSLSSGRADYWNTGELFF. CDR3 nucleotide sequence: TGTGCCAGCAGCTTATCTAGCGGGAGGGCCGATTACTGGAACACCGGGGAGCTGTTTTTT.

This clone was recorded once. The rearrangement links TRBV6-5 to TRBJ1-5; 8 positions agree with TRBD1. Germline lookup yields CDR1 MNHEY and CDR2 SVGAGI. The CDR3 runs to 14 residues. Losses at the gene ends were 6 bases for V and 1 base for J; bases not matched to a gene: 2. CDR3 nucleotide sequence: TGTGCCAGCAGAACAGGGGGGAGCAATCAGCCCCAGCATTTT. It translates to CASRTGGSNQPQHF.

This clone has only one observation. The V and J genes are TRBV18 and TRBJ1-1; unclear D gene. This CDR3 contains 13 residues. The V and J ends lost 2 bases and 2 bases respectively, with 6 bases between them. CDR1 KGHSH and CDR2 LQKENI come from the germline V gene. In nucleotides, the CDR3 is TGTGCCAGCTCACCAGATAGCAACACTGAAGCTTTCTTT. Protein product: CASSPDSNTEAFF.

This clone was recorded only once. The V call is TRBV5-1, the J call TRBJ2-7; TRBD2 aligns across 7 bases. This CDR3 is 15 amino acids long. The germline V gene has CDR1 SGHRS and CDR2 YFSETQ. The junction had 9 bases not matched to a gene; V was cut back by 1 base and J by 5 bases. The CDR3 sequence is CASSLYGEGPDEQYF. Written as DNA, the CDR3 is TGCGCCAGCAGCTTGTATGGGGAGGGGCCGGACGAGCAGTACTTC.

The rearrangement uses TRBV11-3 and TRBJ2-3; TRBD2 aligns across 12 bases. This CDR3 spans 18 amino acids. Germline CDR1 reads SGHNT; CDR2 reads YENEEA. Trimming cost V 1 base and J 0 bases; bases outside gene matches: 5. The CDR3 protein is CASSLGTSGAPSTDTQYF. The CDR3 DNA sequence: TGTGCCAGCAGCTTAGGGACTAGCGGGGCCCCTAGCACAGATACGCAGTATTTT.

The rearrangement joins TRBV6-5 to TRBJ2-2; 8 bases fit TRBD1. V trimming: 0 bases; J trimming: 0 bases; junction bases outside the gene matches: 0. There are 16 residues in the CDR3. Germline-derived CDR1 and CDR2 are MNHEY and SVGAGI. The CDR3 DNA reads TGTGCCAGCAGTTACTCGACAGGGGCGAACACCGGGGAGCTGTTTTTT. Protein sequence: CASSYSTGANTGELFF.

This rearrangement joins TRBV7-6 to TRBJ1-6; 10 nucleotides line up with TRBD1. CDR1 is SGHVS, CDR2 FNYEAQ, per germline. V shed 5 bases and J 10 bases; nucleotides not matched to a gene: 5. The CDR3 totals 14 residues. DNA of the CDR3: TGTGCCAGCAGCCGGGGACAGGGGAGCTCACCCCTCCACTTT. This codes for CASSRGQGSSPLHF.

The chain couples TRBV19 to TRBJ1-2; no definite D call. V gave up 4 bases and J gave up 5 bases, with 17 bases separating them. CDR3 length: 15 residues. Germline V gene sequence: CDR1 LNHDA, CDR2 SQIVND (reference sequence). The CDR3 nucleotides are TGTGCCAGTAGTACCCGGACGCCAACCGGGTATGGCTACACCTTC. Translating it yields CASSTRTPTGYGYTF.

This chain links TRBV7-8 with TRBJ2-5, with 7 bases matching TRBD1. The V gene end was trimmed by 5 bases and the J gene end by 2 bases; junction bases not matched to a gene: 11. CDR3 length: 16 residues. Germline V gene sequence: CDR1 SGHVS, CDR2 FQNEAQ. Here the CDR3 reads CASSPTGEWGQETQYF. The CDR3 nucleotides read TGTGCCAGCAGCCCTACAGGGGAGTGGGGACAAGAGACCCAGTACTTC. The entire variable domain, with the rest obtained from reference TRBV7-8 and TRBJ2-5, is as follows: GAGVSQSPRYKVAKRGQDVALRCDPISGHVSLFWYQQALGQGPEFLTYFQNEAQLDKSGLPSDRFFAERPEGSVSTLKIQRTQQEDSAVYLCASSPTGEWGQETQYFGPGTRLLVL.

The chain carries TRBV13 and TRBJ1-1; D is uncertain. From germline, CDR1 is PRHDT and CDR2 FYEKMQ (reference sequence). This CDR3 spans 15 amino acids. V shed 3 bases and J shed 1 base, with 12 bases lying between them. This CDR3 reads CASSFQVVGNTEAFF. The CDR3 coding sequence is TGTGCCAGCAGCTTCCAGGTAGTGGGGAACACTGAAGCTTTCTTT.

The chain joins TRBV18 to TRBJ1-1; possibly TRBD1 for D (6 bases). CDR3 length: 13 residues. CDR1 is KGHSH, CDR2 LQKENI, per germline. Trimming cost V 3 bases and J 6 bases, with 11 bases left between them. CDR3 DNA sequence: TGTGCCAGCTCACCGGGGGCAGTCCCTGAAGCTTTCTTT. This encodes CASSPGAVPEAFF.

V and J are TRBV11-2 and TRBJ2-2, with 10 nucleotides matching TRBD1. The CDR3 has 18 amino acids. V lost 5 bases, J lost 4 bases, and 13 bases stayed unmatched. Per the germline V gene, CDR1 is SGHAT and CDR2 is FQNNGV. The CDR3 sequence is CASSATGGAGKGTGELFF. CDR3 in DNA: TGTGCCAGCAGCGCGACAGGGGGCGCCGGAAAGGGCACCGGGGAGCTGTTTTTT.

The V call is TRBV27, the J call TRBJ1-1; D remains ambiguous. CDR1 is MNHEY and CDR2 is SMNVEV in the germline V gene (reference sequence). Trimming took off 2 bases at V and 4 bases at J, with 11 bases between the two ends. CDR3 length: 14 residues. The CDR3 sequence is CASSLRREGTEAFF. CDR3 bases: TGTGCCAGCAGTTTAAGGCGGGAGGGCACTGAAGCTTTCTTT.

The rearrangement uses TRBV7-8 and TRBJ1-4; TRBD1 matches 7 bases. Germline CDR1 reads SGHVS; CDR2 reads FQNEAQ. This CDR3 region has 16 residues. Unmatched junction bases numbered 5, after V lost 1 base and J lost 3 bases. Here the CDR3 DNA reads TGTGCCAGCAGCTTAGGATTTCAGGGGGCTAATGAAAAACTGTTTTTT. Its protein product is CASSLGFQGANEKLFF.